Each of the 26 T cell receptor beta chains below was sequenced from the same sample in a study of identifying expanded T cells in peripheral blood. Some clones are missing from TCRdb's copy, which holds only in-frame ones; the method was immunoSEQ multiplex PCR. The repertoire holds roughly 100,000 clones, with more than 85% as singletons. The specimen was blood. Receptors were obtained from a person between 18 and 75 years old in good health.

This chain links TRBV7-2 with TRBJ2-1; 7 bases match TRBD1. Germline assignment: CDR1 SGHTA and CDR2 FQGNSA. J gave up 0 bases and V 1 base, and 0 bases lay outside the gene matches. The CDR3 sequence is 15 residues long. The CDR3 loop reads CASSLEGASYNEQFF. The CDR3 coding sequence is TGTGCCAGCAGCTTAGAGGGGGCCTCCTACAATGAGCAGTTCTTC. Full variable domain (missing parts from reference TRBV7-2 and TRBJ2-1): GAGVSQSPSNKVTEKGKDVELRCDPISGHTALYWYRQSLGQGLEFLIYFQGNSAPDKSGLPSDRFSAERTGGSVSTLTIQRTQQEDSAVYLCASSLEGASYNEQFFGPGTRLTVL.

This clone appeared once. This rearrangement joins TRBV2 to TRBJ1-4, with 8 bases aligning to TRBD1. From germline, CDR1 is SNHLY and CDR2 FYNNEI. This CDR3 spans 19 amino acids. J gave up 4 bases and V 4 bases, and 17 bases lay outside the gene matches. The CDR3 sequence: CASSGEPLGTGSNNEKLFF. Written as DNA, the CDR3 is TGTGCCAGCAGTGGGGAGCCCCTCGGGACAGGTTCGAATAATGAAAAACTGTTTTTT.

This clone was picked up a small number of times. The CDR3 DNA is TGTGCCAGCAGTTTGCGAGCTTTACAGGGAAAGAATGGCTACACCTTC. Translated, it gives CASSLRALQGKNGYTF. V is TRBV28 and J is TRBJ1-2; D might be TRBD1 (6 bases). Trimming removed 3 bases from V and 6 bases from J, with 20 bases in between. Germline CDR1 and CDR2: MDHEN and SYDVKM. The CDR3 runs 16 residues.

This clone was seen only once. The V call is TRBV5-1, the J call TRBJ1-4, with a weak D call TRBD1 (5 bases). The CDR3 sequence is 15 residues long. Germline loops: CDR1 SGHRS, CDR2 YFSETQ. Trimming removed 0 bases from V and 3 bases from J, with 9 bases in between. This CDR3 is CASSLGLRANEKLFF. Here the CDR3 DNA reads TGCGCCAGCAGCTTGGGGCTCAGGGCTAATGAAAAACTGTTTTTT.

This chain uses TRBV5-4 with TRBJ1-1; D might be TRBD1 (5 bases). The CDR3 is 14 amino acids. The germline gives CDR1 SGHNT, CDR2 YYREEE (reference sequence). V lost 1 base, J lost 3 bases, and 10 bases lay in between. CDR3 residues: CASSLYQGDTEAFF. CDR3 sequence (DNA): TGTGCCAGCAGCTTGTATCAGGGTGACACTGAAGCTTTCTTT.

The J gene is TRBJ1-5, the V gene TRBV6-1; D is uncertain. The CDR3 has 16 residues. Trimming left V 0 bases short and J 0 bases short, with 9 bases between. Looked up from germline, CDR1 is MNHNS and CDR2 is SASEGT. This chain's CDR3 is CASSEAARYSNQPQHF. Here the CDR3 DNA reads TGTGCCAGCAGTGAAGCGGCCAGATATAGCAATCAGCCCCAGCATTTT.

J is TRBJ2-7 and V is TRBV28, with TRBD1 as a possible D gene (5 bases). CDR1 is MDHEN and CDR2 is SYDVKM in the germline V gene. V gave up 6 bases and J gave up 6 bases, with 18 bases separating them. The CDR3 is 14 amino acids. The CDR3 region is CASRFQGRAFEQYF. The CDR3 nucleotides are TGTGCCAGCAGGTTTCAGGGAAGGGCCTTCGAGCAGTACTTC.

In this sample, this clone turned up a few times. This chain joins TRBV7-2 and TRBJ1-1; D possibly corresponds to TRBD1 (5 bases). CDR1 SGHTA and CDR2 FQGNSA come from the germline V gene. V was trimmed by 5 bases and J by 1 base, leaving 8 bases between them. The CDR3 length is 13 residues. CDR3 amino acids: CASSTQENTEAFF. CDR3 nucleotides: TGTGCCAGCAGCACACAGGAGAACACTGAAGCTTTCTTT.

This chain uses TRBV10-3 with TRBJ2-7, with D possibly called TRBD1 or TRBD2 (5 bases each). The CDR3 contains 12 residues. Germline V gene lookup returns CDR1 ENHRY and CDR2 SYGVKD. V was cut by 8 bases and J by 4 bases, with 12 bases left in between. The CDR3 loop is CAISGRQYEQYF. For the CDR3, the DNA is TGTGCCATCTCGGGACGGCAGTACGAGCAGTACTTC.

This chain connects TRBV10-3 to TRBJ2-7; no firm D call. This CDR3 is built from 12 residues. CDR1 is ENHRY, CDR2 SYGVKD, per germline. V gave up 5 bases and J gave up 4 bases, with 9 bases separating them. The CDR3 coding sequence is TGTGCCATCAGTCTCCAAGGGTACGAGCAGTACTTC. Its protein is CAISLQGYEQYF.

The chain joins TRBV5-4 to TRBJ1-1, with D maybe TRBD1 (5 bases). V shed 4 bases and J shed 4 bases, with 14 bases lying between them. The germline CDR1 and CDR2 sequences are SGHNT and YYREEE (reference sequence). The CDR3 totals 14 residues. The CDR3 sequence: CASSGRVGATEAFF. CDR3 sequence (DNA): TGTGCCAGCAGCGGCAGGGTAGGCGCCACTGAAGCTTTCTTT.

The rearrangement uses TRBV29-1 and TRBJ2-7; 8 bases line up with TRBD1. In germline, CDR1 is SQVTM, CDR2 ANQGSEA. There are 13 residues in the CDR3. V lost 7 bases to trimming and J lost 3 bases; unmatched junction nucleotides: 8. CDR3 bases: TGCAGCGGCCGACAGGGGTCTGACTACGAGCAGTACTTC. Protein: CSGRQGSDYEQYF.

This rearrangement joins TRBV30 to TRBJ1-2, with TRBD1 identical over 7 bases. J lost 10 bases, V lost 0 bases, and 2 bases had no gene match. Germline V CDR1 and CDR2: GTSNPN, SVGIG (reference sequence). The CDR3 length is 11 residues. The DNA for the CDR3 is TGTGCCTGGAGTGTGGGACAGATCTACACCTTC. It yields the protein CAWSVGQIYTF.

In its sample, this clone was seen a few times. This chain uses TRBV6-1 with TRBJ1-1; 7 nucleotides match TRBD1. V trimming: 7 bases; J trimming: 1 base; junction bases outside the gene matches: 6. Germline-derived CDR1 and CDR2 are MNHNS and SASEGT. This CDR3 region has 14 residues. CDR3: CASTRGTENTEAFF. The CDR3 coding sequence is TGTGCCAGCACAAGAGGGACAGAGAACACTGAAGCTTTCTTT.

This clone was seen once. The rearrangement links TRBV5-1 to TRBJ1-1; D perhaps matches TRBD1 (6 bases). V dropped 1 base and J dropped 2 bases, with 12 bases sitting between them. The CDR3 sequence is 15 residues long. Germline-derived CDR1 and CDR2 are SGHRS and YFSETQ. The CDR3 sequence is CASSLRSGANTEAFF. The CDR3 bases are TGCGCCAGCAGCTTGAGATCGGGGGCTAACACTGAAGCTTTCTTT. The full variable domain, in which reference TRBV5-1 and TRBJ1-1 provide the parts outside the CDR3, is KAGVTQTPRYLIKTRGQQVTLSCSPISGHRSVSWYQQTPGQGLQFLFEYFSETQRNKGNFPGRFSGRQFSNSRSEMNVSTLELGDSALYLCASSLRSGANTEAFFGQGTRLTVV.

Only a few counts were recorded for this clone. V gene TRBV11-2 combines with J gene TRBJ1-2; D is uncertain. This CDR3 spans 13 amino acids. Germline V gene lookup returns CDR1 SGHAT and CDR2 FQNNGV. V was cut by 5 bases and J by 5 bases, with 12 bases left in between. In DNA, the CDR3 is TGTGCCAGCAGCCCCTCCGGTAGATATGGCTACACCTTC. Its protein is CASSPSGRYGYTF. The entire variable domain, with the rest obtained from reference TRBV11-2 and TRBJ1-2, is as follows: EAGVAQSPRYKIIEKRQSVAFWCNPISGHATLYWYQQILGQGPKLLIQFQNNGVVDDSQLPKDRFSAERLKGVDSTLKIQPAKLEDSAVYLCASSPSGRYGYTFGSGTRLTVV.

The chain has TRBV4-3 and TRBJ1-2; perhaps TRBD1 as D (6 bases). The germline V gene has CDR1 LGHNA and CDR2 YSLEER. The CDR3 has 14 residues. Trimming took 1 base from V and 7 from J, leaving 13 bases between them. CDR3 DNA sequence: TGCGCCAGCAGCCAAGTCGGCAGGGGAAGTGGCTACACCTTC. Protein sequence: CASSQVGRGSGYTF.

The rearrangement links TRBV7-2 to TRBJ2-7, with D perhaps matching TRBD1 or TRBD2 (5 bases each). Trimming took off 1 base at V and 3 bases at J, with 10 bases between the two ends. The CDR3 totals 14 residues. The germline V gene encodes CDR1 SGHTA and CDR2 FQGNSA. The CDR3 DNA sequence: TGTGCCAGCAGCTTAGTGGGACCTTACTACGAGCAGTACTTC. Translated: CASSLVGPYYEQYF.

The rearrangement joins TRBV6-5 to TRBJ2-3; D not certain. V lost 6 bases and J 2 bases, leaving 9 bases between the germline ends. Germline assignment: CDR1 MNHEY and CDR2 SVGAGI. There are 13 residues in the CDR3. This chain's CDR3 is CASSKTHTDTQYF. CDR3 sequence (DNA): TGTGCCAGCAGCAAAACTCACACAGATACGCAGTATTTT.

The chain combines TRBV25-1 with TRBJ1-1; D might be TRBD1 (5 bases). V gave up 7 bases and J gave up 11 bases, with 20 bases separating them. The CDR3 extends over 13 amino acids. Germline loops: CDR1 MGHDK, CDR2 SYGVNS. Written as DNA, the CDR3 is TGTGCCAGCATGACCTCGAGGGGAGGAGATGCTTTCTTT. As protein: CASMTSRGGDAFF.

The genes are TRBV6-5 and TRBJ1-5, with TRBD1 matching 8 bases. This CDR3 comprises 12 residues. CDR1 and CDR2 (germline): MNHEY, SVGAGI. The V and J ends lost 6 bases and 15 bases, in that order; junction bases with no gene match: 10. This CDR3 reads CASRHDRGVWHF. The DNA for the CDR3 is TGTGCCAGCAGACACGACAGGGGAGTATGGCATTTT.

V and J are TRBV28 and TRBJ1-2, with a tentative D call TRBD1 (6 bases). Trimming took 5 bases from V and 5 from J, leaving 12 bases between them. Germline CDR1 and CDR2: MDHEN and SYDVKM. CDR3 length: 13 amino acids. CDR3 sequence reads: CASSARTDYGYTF. CDR3 nucleotides: TGTGCCAGCAGTGCCCGGACAGATTATGGCTACACCTTC.

This clone was seen a handful of times. The chain joins TRBV4-3 to TRBJ1-3; D is ambiguous. Germline V gene sequence: CDR1 LGHNA, CDR2 YSLEER. CDR3 length: 14 residues. Trimming pared 2 bases from V and 2 bases from J, leaving 7 bases between. The CDR3 region has the DNA TGCGCCAGCAGCCAACAGGAGACTGGAAACACCATATATTTT. Its translation: CASSQQETGNTIYF.

The chain uses TRBV27 and TRBJ2-1, with 12 nucleotides matching TRBD2. Germline V gene lookup returns CDR1 MNHEY and CDR2 SMNVEV (reference sequence). The CDR3 runs 16 residues. V gave up 5 bases and J gave up 2 bases; unmatched junction bases: 4. CDR3 sequence (DNA): TGTGCCAGCAGTCGCGCTAGCGGGGGGGCCTACAATGAGCAGTTCTTC. Translating it yields CASSRASGGAYNEQFF.

The V and J genes are TRBV6-1 and TRBJ1-1; TRBD1 is a possible D gene (6 bases). CDR1 is MNHNS, CDR2 SASEGT, per germline. The CDR3 loop spans 14 amino acids. Trimming left V 4 bases short and J 0 bases short, with 9 bases between. The CDR3 protein is CASSGRQVNTEAFF. CDR3 DNA sequence: TGTGCCAGCAGTGGGAGACAGGTGAACACTGAAGCTTTCTTT.

This chain connects TRBV6-4 to TRBJ1-1, with D maybe TRBD1 (5 bases). V was trimmed by 6 bases and J by 0 bases, leaving 8 bases between them. This CDR3 spans 13 amino acids. CDR1 is MRHNA, CDR2 SNTAGT, per germline. The CDR3 region is CASRRGMNTEAFF. The CDR3 region has the DNA TGTGCCAGCAGGAGGGGTATGAACACTGAAGCTTTCTTT.